This is a list of T cell receptor beta chains from one sample in a study of blood T cell repertoires in COVID-19. Clones were read by immunoSEQ multiplex PCR, and TCRdb kept only the in-frame ones, dropping some. This sample has about 210,000 clones, with less than 90% found just once. Sequenced sample: peripheral blood. Receptor source: a woman of 80 years or more with COVID-19, enrolled during active disease. Each CDR3 is given with its conserved first and last residue. A D gene is named only where the DNA matches it firmly. Size is stated for part of the rows, as once, few or many counts, or as a class when the clone is expanded.

TRBJ1-5 - TRBV19 few CASNSGQLNQPQHF TGTGCCAGTAATTCAGGACAACTTAATCAGCCCCAGCATTTT
TRBJ1-6 TRBD1 TRBV6-5 - CASRDRVGSPLHF TGTGCCAGCAGGGACAGGGTGGGTTCACCCCTCCACTTT
TRBJ2-2 - TRBV3-1/TRBV3-2 - CASSRNQGQGTGELFF TGTGCCAGCAGCCGCAATCAGGGTCAGGGAACCGGGGAGCTGTTTTTT
TRBJ2-1 - TRBV20-1 - CSASLVGGTYNEQFF TGCAGTGCTAGTTTGGTGGGGGGAACCTACAATGAGCAGTTCTTC
TRBJ1-1 - TRBV7-8 once CASSLASVAMNTEAFF TGTGCCAGCAGCTTAGCTTCGGTCGCGATGAACACTGAAGCTTTCTTT
TRBJ2-3 TRBD2 TRBV25-1 - CASNPIGRGNTDTQYF TGTGCCAGCAACCCCATAGGGCGGGGGAACACAGATACGCAGTATTTT
TRBJ1-5 TRBD1 TRBV6-5 - CATTGDIGQPQHF TGTGCCACGACAGGGGATATTGGTCAGCCCCAGCATTTT
TRBJ2-3 - TRBV5-4 - CASSSLDTQYF TGTGCCAGCAGCTCCCTGGATACGCAGTATTTT
TRBJ2-1 - TRBV30 once CAWTGSPGSYNEQFF TGTGCCTGGACCGGGTCCCCGGGTTCCTACAATGAGCAGTTCTTC
TRBJ1-3 - TRBV27 - CAGTIRRAGNTIYF TGTGCCGGTACCATCCGCAGGGCTGGAAACACCATATATTTT
TRBJ1-2 TRBD1 TRBV19 - CATTQGAAPNYGYTF TGTGCCACCACACAGGGGGCGGCCCCTAACTATGGCTACACCTTC
TRBJ2-2 - TRBV7-2 - CASSASAGAVGELFF TGTGCCAGCAGCGCCTCTGCTGGAGCGGTCGGGGAGCTGTTTTTT
TRBJ2-5 TRBD2 TRBV7-2 - CASSLGRLGLAGMRETQYF TGTGCCAGCAGCTTGGGCCGCCTGGGACTAGCGGGCATGAGAGAGACCCAGTACTTC
TRBJ1-4 TRBD1 TRBV7-9 - CASSRDRDNNEKLFF TGTGCCAGCAGCCGGGACAGGGACAATAATGAAAAACTGTTTTTT
TRBJ1-4 TRBD1 TRBV11-2 - CASSPQGQGANEKLFF TGTGCCAGCAGCCCCCAGGGACAGGGAGCTAATGAAAAACTGTTTTTT
TRBJ1-2 - TRBV6-5 - CASRQQGMGYTF TGTGCCAGCAGACAACAGGGAATGGGCTACACCTTC
TRBJ1-5 TRBD1 TRBV6-5 - CASSYSGGPNQPQHF TGTGCCAGCAGTTACTCAGGGGGCCCCAATCAGCCCCAGCATTTT
TRBJ1-3 - TRBV7-8 - CASSLSGLGAGNTIYF TGTGCCAGCAGCTTAAGTGGACTGGGCGCGGGAAACACCATATATTTT
TRBJ1-6 TRBD1 TRBV27 few CASRTTGTGYNSPLHF TGTGCCAGCAGAACAACCGGGACAGGGTATAATTCACCCCTCCACTTT
TRBJ1-5 - TRBV6-2/TRBV6-3 - CASSYSISSNQPQHF TGTGCCAGCAGTTACTCTATCAGTTCCAATCAGCCCCAGCATTTT
TRBJ1-2 - TRBV12-3/TRBV12-4 once CASSLGGGYTF TGTGCCAGCAGTTTAGGAGGTGGCTACACCTTC
TRBJ2-5 TRBD1 TRBV6-2/TRBV6-3 - CASSYSTGSGETQYF TGTGCCAGCAGTTACTCGACAGGGTCTGGGGAGACCCAGTACTTC